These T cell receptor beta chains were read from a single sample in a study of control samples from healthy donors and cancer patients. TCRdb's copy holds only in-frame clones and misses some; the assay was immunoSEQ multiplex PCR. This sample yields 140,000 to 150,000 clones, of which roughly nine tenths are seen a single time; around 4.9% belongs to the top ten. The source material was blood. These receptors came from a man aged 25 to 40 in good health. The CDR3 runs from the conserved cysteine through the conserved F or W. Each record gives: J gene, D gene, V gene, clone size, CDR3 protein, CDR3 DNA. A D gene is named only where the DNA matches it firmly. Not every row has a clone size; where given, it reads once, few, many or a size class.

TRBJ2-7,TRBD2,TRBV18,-,CASSPGRGYEQYF,TGTGCCAGCTCACCGGGGAGGGGCTACGAGCAGTACTTC
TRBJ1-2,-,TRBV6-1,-,CASSERVTGYYGYTF,TGTGCCAGCAGTGAAAGGGTGACAGGCTACTATGGCTACACCTTC
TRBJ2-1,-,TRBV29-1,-,CSVGGANSDNEQFF,TGCAGCGTTGGGGGGGCCAATTCGGACAATGAGCAGTTCTTC
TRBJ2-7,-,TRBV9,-,CASTPGGAPYEQYF,TGTGCCAGCACGCCTGGAGGGGCCCCCTACGAGCAGTACTTC
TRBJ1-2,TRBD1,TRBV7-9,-,CASSLERGQSGYTF,TGTGCCAGCAGCTTAGAGAGGGGGCAAAGTGGCTACACCTTC
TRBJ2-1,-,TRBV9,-,CASSSDIRNEQFF,TGTGCCAGCTCTAGCGATATAAGGAATGAGCAGTTCTTC
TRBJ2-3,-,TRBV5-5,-,CASSLAGQEADTQYF,TGTGCCAGCAGCCTGGCGGGCCAGGAGGCAGATACGCAGTATTTT
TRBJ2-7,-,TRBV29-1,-,CSVVGVAGSNSYEQYF,TGCAGCGTTGTTGGGGTCGCCGGAAGCAACTCCTACGAGCAGTACTTC
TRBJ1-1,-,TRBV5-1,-,CASNPRVSSSEAFF,TGCGCCAGCAACCCTCGTGTGAGCAGCTCTGAAGCTTTCTTT
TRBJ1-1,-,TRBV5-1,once,CASSSGTAATEAFF,TGCGCCAGCAGCTCCGGGACGGCTGCTACTGAAGCTTTCTTT
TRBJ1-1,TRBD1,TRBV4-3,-,CASSQEPGQGFEAFF,TGCGCCAGCAGCCAAGAGCCGGGACAGGGGTTTGAAGCTTTCTTT
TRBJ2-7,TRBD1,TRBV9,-,CASSVEGQGPLYEQYF,TGTGCCAGCAGCGTAGAGGGACAGGGACCCCTCTACGAGCAGTACTTC
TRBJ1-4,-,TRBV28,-,CASSPGQSNEKLFF,TGTGCCAGCAGTCCGGGGCAATCTAATGAAAAACTGTTTTTT
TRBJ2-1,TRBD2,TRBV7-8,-,CASSSTSVNEQFF,TGTGCCAGCAGCTCAACTAGCGTCAATGAGCAGTTCTTC
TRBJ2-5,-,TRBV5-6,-,CASSLDSQETQYF,TGTGCCAGCAGCCTGGACAGCCAAGAGACCCAGTACTTC
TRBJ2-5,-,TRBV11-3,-,CASSLGAAGQGQETQYF,TGTGCCAGCAGCTTAGGAGCCGCAGGTCAGGGGCAAGAGACCCAGTACTTC
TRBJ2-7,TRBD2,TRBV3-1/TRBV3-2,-,CASSQISGGGYEQYF,TGTGCCAGCAGCCAGATTAGCGGGGGGGGTTACGAGCAGTACTTC
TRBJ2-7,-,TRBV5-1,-,CASSPREISYEQYF,TGCGCCAGCAGCCCTCGGGAGATCTCCTACGAGCAGTACTTC
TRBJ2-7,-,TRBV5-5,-,CASSSTTGTANPYEQYF,TGTGCCAGCAGCAGTACAACCGGGACTGCAAACCCTTACGAGCAGTACTTC